A single sample gave rise to the 22 T cell receptor beta chains below, sequenced in a study of OX40 agonist ivuxolimab in advanced cancers. Here immunoSEQ multiplex PCR was the method, and the copy in TCRdb shows in-frame clones only, minus some. The sample gives approximately 77,000 clones, around 91% of which show up once; about 1.8% is in the top ten. This sample comprised CD4+ or CD8+ T cells sorted from blood, obtained in a trial of the OX40 agonist ivuxolimab. These receptors were collected from an adult with an advanced solid tumor such as melanoma, head and neck, liver or kidney cancer.

The J gene is TRBJ1-5, the V gene TRBV6-1; 11 bases fit TRBD1. V lost 8 bases, J lost 5 bases, and 8 bases stayed unmatched. The CDR3 has 15 residues. CDR1 is MNHNS, CDR2 SASEGT, per germline. The CDR3 coding sequence is TGTGCCAGCTACCCCGGGACAGGGGGGGATCAGCCCCAGCATTTT. Translating gives CASYPGTGGDQPQHF.

The chain uses TRBV2 and TRBJ2-2; no definite D call. CDR1 and CDR2 from the germline V gene are SNHLY and FYNNEI. The CDR3 runs to 13 residues. Trimming removed 8 bases from V and 3 bases from J, with 10 bases in between. CDR3 loop: CASGQEYTGELFF. The CDR3 nucleotides read TGTGCCAGCGGGCAGGAGTACACCGGGGAGCTGTTTTTT.

Concerning this clone itself: Other DNA sequences in the same sample also yield this CDR3. The chain recombines TRBV29-1 with TRBJ2-5; TRBD1 is a possible D gene (5 bases). Per germline, CDR1 SQVTM and CDR2 ANQGSEA. CDR3 length: 13 amino acids. The V gene lost 2 bases and the J gene lost 2 bases, with 9 bases spanning the gap. This CDR3 reads CSVEPRQQETQYF. The CDR3 bases are TGCAGCGTTGAACCCAGACAGCAAGAGACCCAGTACTTC.

This clone was seen a few times. The chain links TRBV10-1 to TRBJ2-7; D remains unclear. This CDR3 is built from 12 residues. Germline-derived CDR1 and CDR2 are WNHNN and SYGVQD (reference sequence). V was shortened by 2 bases and J by 6 bases, with 8 bases between the two germline ends. As DNA, the CDR3 is TGCGCCAGCAGTGAGGGAGTTGCCGAGCAGTACTTC. The encoded protein is CASSEGVAEQYF.

This clone was found once. This chain uses TRBV2 with TRBJ2-1; D ambiguous. This CDR3 is 12 amino acids long. V was cut by 7 bases and J by 2 bases, with 6 bases left in between. Germline V gene sequence: CDR1 SNHLY, CDR2 FYNNEI. The DNA for the CDR3 is TGTGCCAGCATTAATGCCTACAATGAGCAGTTCTTC. Its translation: CASINAYNEQFF.

The V call is TRBV21-1, the J call TRBJ2-7; the table's D call, TRBD2, was not checked against the DNA. TRBV21-1 is annotated as a pseudogene. The CDR3 is 16 amino acids. As DNA, the CDR3 is TGTGCCAGCAGCCGGGGGACTAGCGCCCGGTCGGAAGAGCAGTACTTC. This codes for CASSRGTSARSEEQYF.

The chain combines TRBV11-2 with TRBJ2-5; 8 bases line up with TRBD2. Gene TRBJ2-7 matches the end of the DNA better, so the J call may be wrong. The CDR3 sequence is 17 residues long. Germline V CDR1 and CDR2: SGHAT, FQNNGV. CDR3 coding DNA: TGTGCCAGCAGCTGGAGGAGGGCTAGCGGGCCTAGCTACGAGCAGTACTTC. It encodes CASSWRRASGPSYEQYF.

The chain is built from TRBV7-2 and TRBJ2-7, with no clear D. This CDR3 region has 15 residues. The germline V gene encodes CDR1 SGHTA and CDR2 FQGNSA. Trimming removed 2 bases from V and 5 bases from J, with 16 bases in between. The CDR3: CASSLSMGMQDEQYF. In DNA form, the CDR3 reads TGTGCCAGCAGCTTATCAATGGGGATGCAGGACGAGCAGTACTTC.

J is TRBJ2-5 and V is TRBV27; TRBD2 is a possible D gene (5 bases). The DNA end is more similar to TRBJ2-7, so the J call may be wrong. This CDR3 comprises 12 residues. Germline V CDR1 and CDR2: MNHEY, SMNVEV (reference sequence). The CDR3: CASSLRGSEQYF. CDR3 coding DNA: TGTGCCAGCAGTTTGAGAGGGAGCGAGCAGTACTTC.

V usage is TRBV28 and J usage is TRBJ1-2; TRBD1 might be the D (6 bases). V dropped 7 bases and J dropped 8 bases, with 23 bases sitting between them. Germline V gene data show CDR1 as MDHEN and CDR2 as SYDVKM. This CDR3 comprises 15 residues. Here the CDR3 reads CASNSIQGGVWGYTF. For the CDR3, the DNA is TGTGCCAGCAATTCAATACAGGGAGGGGTGTGGGGCTACACCTTC.

The chain joins TRBV7-6 to TRBJ1-2; D is perhaps TRBD1 (5 bases). The germline V gene has CDR1 SGHVS and CDR2 FNYEAQ. V lost 4 bases, J lost 1 base, and 10 bases lay in between. The CDR3 contains 14 residues. The DNA for the CDR3 is TGTGCCAGCAGCTCGGGACCTGGTAACTATGGCTACACCTTC. Amino acid sequence: CASSSGPGNYGYTF.

This chain connects TRBV7-8 to TRBJ1-2; 7 bases line up with TRBD1. V was clipped by 3 bases and J by 8 bases; unmatched bases: 6. The CDR3 has 13 amino acids. The germline gives CDR1 SGHVS, CDR2 FQNEAQ. The CDR3 region has the DNA TGTGCCAGCAGCTTCGGGACAGCCCTCGGCTACACCTTC. Encoded protein: CASSFGTALGYTF.

This chain connects TRBV28 to TRBJ2-7; 7 bases fit TRBD2. This CDR3 is built from 15 residues. The trim removed 5 bases at V and 3 bases at J, leaving 10 bases unmatched. CDR1 and CDR2 (germline): MDHEN, SYDVKM. CDR3 sequence (DNA): TGTGCCAGCAGTAGCGGGGTGGCCGGGGGCTACGAGCAGTACTTC. Its translation: CASSSGVAGGYEQYF.

The chain uses TRBV6-5 and TRBJ1-2; 8 nucleotides line up with TRBD1. Per the germline V gene, CDR1 is MNHEY and CDR2 is SVGAGI. This CDR3 spans 13 amino acids. Trimming removed 5 bases from V and 6 bases from J; junction bases left unmatched: 5. The CDR3 reads CASSDDRGHGYTF. The CDR3 nucleotides are TGTGCCAGCAGTGACGACAGGGGCCATGGCTACACCTTC.

The rearrangement links TRBV19 to TRBJ2-4; D is perhaps TRBD2 (5 bases). The V end lost 4 bases, the J end lost 2 bases, and 15 bases lay between the germline ends. Germline-derived CDR1 and CDR2 are LNHDA and SQIVND (reference sequence). This CDR3 spans 16 amino acids. The chain's CDR3 is CASSTGGGLTKNIQYF. CDR3 in DNA: TGTGCCAGTAGTACAGGCGGAGGCCTAACCAAAAACATTCAGTACTTC.

V is TRBV18 and J is TRBJ2-7, with 7 bases aligning to TRBD2. CDR1 KGHSH and CDR2 LQKENI come from the germline V gene. Unmatched junction bases numbered 15, after V lost 8 bases and J lost 2 bases. The length of the CDR3 is 16 residues. The CDR3 protein is CASMRSLAGVAYEQYF. CDR3 in DNA: TGTGCCAGCATGCGATCGTTGGCGGGGGTAGCCTACGAGCAGTACTTC.

The CDR3 region is CASSFRGATTDTQYF. CDR3 nucleotides: TGTGCCAGCAGCTTTAGAGGGGCCACCACAGATACGCAGTATTTT. The J gene is TRBJ2-3, the V gene TRBV13, with D perhaps matching TRBD1 or TRBD2 (5 bases each). Per the germline V gene, CDR1 is PRHDT and CDR2 is FYEKMQ (reference sequence). The CDR3 consists of 15 residues. V was shortened by 3 bases and J by 2 bases, with 12 bases between the two germline ends.

The gene calls are TRBV25-1 and TRBJ1-2, with TRBD1 matching over 9 bases. After removal of 3 bases from V and 10 bases from J, the junction contained 9 bases not matched to a gene. The V gene's germline CDR1 is MGHDK and CDR2 SYGVNS. CDR3 length: 14 amino acids. Here the CDR3 reads CASSDIGTGRNYTF. In nucleotides, the CDR3 is TGTGCCAGCAGTGATATAGGGACAGGGAGAAACTACACCTTC.

The chain combines TRBV4-2 with TRBJ2-2; D possibly uses TRBD1 or TRBD2 (6 bases each). Germline loops: CDR1 LGHNA, CDR2 YNFKEQ. The germline V and J ends were trimmed by 4 bases and 2 bases, with 17 bases remaining between them. The CDR3 totals 17 residues. The CDR3 DNA follows: TGTGCCAGCAGCCCCCAGCGGTCGGGGGCTAACACCGGGGAGCTGTTTTTT. Protein sequence: CASSPQRSGANTGELFF.

This clone was observed a few times. The rearrangement uses TRBV5-6 and TRBJ1-6, with D possibly TRBD1 on 6 matching bases. The CDR3 consists of 13 residues. Deletions cut 3 bases from V and 10 bases from J, with 11 bases between. In germline, CDR1 is SGHDT, CDR2 YYEEEE. The chain's CDR3 is CASSYRAGSPLHF. The CDR3 DNA reads as TGTGCCAGCAGCTACAGGGCGGGCTCACCCCTCCACTTT.

The chain employs TRBV4-1 and TRBJ1-3, with D perhaps TRBD1 (5 bases). Germline CDR1 reads MGHRA; CDR2 reads YSYEKL. V was trimmed by 2 bases and J by 4 bases, leaving 6 bases between them. This CDR3 contains 13 residues. The CDR3 nucleotides are TGCGCCAGCAGCCAACAGGGCGGAAACACCATATATTTT. It yields the protein CASSQQGGNTIYF.

The rearrangement links TRBV25-1 to TRBJ1-3; D perhaps matches TRBD1 (6 bases). This CDR3 spans 16 amino acids. Trimming cost V 5 bases and J 0 bases, with 14 bases left between them. Germline CDR1 is MGHDK and CDR2 is SYGVNS. Here the CDR3 reads CASSPRTASSGNTIYF. The CDR3 DNA reads as TGTGCCAGCAGTCCCAGGACAGCATCCTCTGGAAACACCATATATTTT.